This TCR beta chain was sequenced in a study of T cells in localized non-small cell lung cancer. Notes on the study in general: Multi-region tumor sequencing was not done, so intratumor heterogeneity could not be excluded. Those with higher blood T cell density had longer overall survival. Peak T cell clonality was found in uninvolved adjacent lung, exceeding tumor. For the top 100 tumor clones, a median approximately 59 also appeared in adjacent lung.

The CDR3 totals 14 residues. With V trimmed by 4 bases and J by 8 bases, 4 bases remained unmatched. The germline gives CDR1 SGHKS, CDR2 YYEKEE (reference sequence). Profiled with immunoSEQ multiplex PCR; TCRdb holds only in-frame clones, not every one. This table has tens of thousands of clones, around 73% appearing once. Details on this clone: The antigen is not known.

Sequenced material: peripheral blood, taken before any cancer treatment. The clonotype comes from a male donor at least 60 years old with stage II squamous cell lung carcinoma. The chain employs TRBV5-5 and TRBJ1-6, with 9 bases lining up with TRBD1. CDR3 region: CASSGQGLDSPLHF. Here the CDR3 DNA reads TGTGCCAGCAGCGGACAGGGGCTCGATTCACCCCTCCACTTT.